The 28 T cell receptor beta chains below were found in one sample sequenced in a study of T-cell reconstitution after alpha-beta-depleted transplantation in children. Library preparation (for TCRbeta) was performed with unique molecular identifiers. TCRdb reprocessed the PCR reads with MiXCR, giving one entry per CDR3 protein. This table has some 290,000 distinct CDR3 sequences, about a tenth appearing once. The sequencing here drew on PBMCs from the stem cell graft donor, taken from the stem cell graft. These receptors were taken from a human donor who donated a stem cell graft to a child with SCID.

A few counts support this clonotype. The J gene is TRBJ2-2, the V gene TRBV11-2; tentatively, D is TRBD1 or TRBD2 (7 bases each). CDR3 length: 16 residues. V dropped 5 bases and J dropped 4 bases, with 17 bases sitting between them. CDR1 and CDR2 from the germline V gene are SGHAT and FQNNGV. This CDR3 is CASSPTGGQFTGELFF. The CDR3 region has the DNA TGTGCCAGCAGCCCAACGGGGGGACAGTTCACCGGGGAGCTGTTTTTT.

This clonotype was seen repeatedly, ten times or more. This sequence joins TRBV2 and TRBJ2-2, with D unclear. The CDR3 extends over 15 amino acids. The germline gives CDR1 SNHLY, CDR2 FYNNEI. The germline V and J ends were trimmed by 7 bases and 0 bases, with 12 bases remaining between them. CDR3 protein: CASKGRLANTGELFF. CDR3 nucleotide sequence: TGTGCCAGCAAGGGTAGGCTAGCGAACACCGGGGAGCTGTTTTTT.

Only a few counts were recorded for this clonotype. The V gene is TRBV28, the J gene TRBJ1-1; D unresolved. This CDR3 contains 13 residues. V was trimmed by 4 bases and J by 0 bases, leaving 6 bases between them. CDR1 MDHEN and CDR2 SYDVKM come from the germline V gene. The CDR3 sequence is CASSSNMNTEAFF. The CDR3 DNA follows: TGTGCCAGCAGTTCGAACATGAACACTGAAGCTTTCTTT.

The J gene is TRBJ2-7, the V gene TRBV20-1; 9 positions match TRBD2. The trim removed 0 bases at V and 3 bases at J, leaving 6 bases unmatched. The CDR3 is made up of 15 amino acids. Per the germline V gene, CDR1 is DFQATT and CDR2 is SNEGSKA (reference sequence). CDR3 in DNA: TGCAGTGCTAGAGATCGCCAAGCGGGGGGCTACGAGCAGTACTTC. Translation gives CSARDRQAGGYEQYF.

V is TRBV18 and J is TRBJ2-7; a possible D gene is TRBD2 (5 bases). Trimming pared 0 bases from V and 2 bases from J, leaving 14 bases between. Germline-derived CDR1 and CDR2 are KGHSH and LQKENI. The CDR3 runs 16 residues. CDR3 in DNA: TGTGCCAGCTCACCACCGCTAGCCGACCACCCCTACGAGCAGTACTTC. This translates into CASSPPLADHPYEQYF.

This clonotype was seen a handful of times. In DNA form, the CDR3 reads TGTGCCAGCAGCCAATCAGGGGGCTCGGGGTCGGTGAACACTGAAGCTTTCTTT. Its protein product is CASSQSGGSGSVNTEAFF. V gene TRBV3-1 combines with J gene TRBJ1-1; the match to TRBD1 covers 8 bases. CDR1 is LGHDT and CDR2 is YNNKEL in the germline V gene (reference sequence). V shed 2 bases, J shed 0 bases, and the junction held 11 bases outside the gene matches. This CDR3 has 18 residues.

This clonotype appeared many times. The V and J genes are TRBV5-1 and TRBJ2-7; either TRBD1 or TRBD2 may fit D (5 bases each). This CDR3 comprises 15 residues. V was cut by 5 bases and J by 2 bases, with 17 bases left in between. From germline, CDR1 is SGHRS and CDR2 YFSETQ. CDR3 bases: TGCGCCAGCAGGGATTTACCGGGACGGACCTACGAGCAGTACTTC. It encodes CASRDLPGRTYEQYF.

V and J are TRBV5-1 and TRBJ2-1, with 7 bases fitting TRBD1. CDR3 length: 19 amino acids. V was clipped by 3 bases and J by 6 bases; unmatched bases: 21. Per the germline V gene, CDR1 is SGHRS and CDR2 is YFSETQ. CDR3 sequence (DNA): TGCGCCAGCAGCTGGGGGACAGCTACACAATTACTACAGTCCAATGAGCAGTTCTTC. Encoded protein: CASSWGTATQLLQSNEQFF.

The chain uses TRBV3-1 and TRBJ2-2, with TRBD1 identical over 8 bases. There are 15 residues in the CDR3. Germline CDR1 is LGHDT and CDR2 is YNNKEL (reference sequence). V shed 6 bases and J 5 bases; nucleotides not matched to a gene: 8. For the CDR3, the DNA is TGTGCCAGCAGTGCGGACAGGGTTCAAACCGGGGAGCTGTTTTTT. Protein sequence: CASSADRVQTGELFF. Together with reference TRBV3-1 and TRBJ2-2, the CDR3 gives the full variable domain: DTAVSQTPKYLVTQMGNDKSIKCEQNLGHDTMYWYKQDSKKFLKIMFSYNNKELIINETVPNRFSPKSPDKAHLNLHINSLELGDSAVYFCASSADRVQTGELFFGEGSRLTVL.

This clonotype was seen only a few times. The chain links TRBV7-9 to TRBJ1-5; no definite D call. Germline V gene data show CDR1 as SEHNR and CDR2 as FQNEAQ (reference sequence). V was shortened by 2 bases and J by 6 bases, with 23 bases between the two germline ends. The CDR3 covers 18 residues. CDR3 residues: CASSLSEGLNPPSQPQHF. The CDR3, as DNA: TGTGCCAGCAGCTTATCGGAGGGTCTCAATCCGCCAAGTCAGCCCCAGCATTTT.

This clonotype occurred once. The gene calls are TRBV7-2 and TRBJ2-3; tentative D call: TRBD1 (5 bases). Germline lookup yields CDR1 SGHTA and CDR2 FQGNSA. CDR3 length equals 14 residues. With 3 bases removed from V and 6 bases from J, the gap between germline ends came to 13 bases. This CDR3 is CASSFVRVGDTQYF. The CDR3, as DNA: TGTGCCAGCAGCTTTGTCAGGGTCGGCGATACGCAGTATTTT.

This clonotype was detected only a few times. The chain couples TRBV5-6 to TRBJ1-4; D may be TRBD1 (5 bases). The length of the CDR3 is 16 residues. V was pared by 4 bases and J by 8 bases, with 21 bases between. Germline V CDR1 and CDR2: SGHDT, YYEEEE. The CDR3 sequence is CASSAIPGTPNEKLFF. As DNA, the CDR3 is TGTGCCAGCAGCGCAATCCCCGGGACTCCCAACGAAAAACTGTTTTTT.

Only a few counts were recorded for this clonotype. The gene calls are TRBV5-1 and TRBJ2-3; weak D call: TRBD1 (6 bases). The V gene lost 5 bases and the J gene lost 2 bases, with 15 bases spanning the gap. There are 15 residues in the CDR3. Germline CDR1 reads SGHRS; CDR2 reads YFSETQ. As DNA, the CDR3 is TGCGCCAGCAGAACAACTACAGGGCACACAGATACGCAGTATTTT. Amino acid sequence: CASRTTTGHTDTQYF.

This clonotype was recorded a few times. The V call is TRBV11-2, the J call TRBJ2-3; D might be TRBD2 (7 bases). The germline V gene encodes CDR1 SGHAT and CDR2 FQNNGV. The CDR3 extends over 16 amino acids. Trimming cost V 5 bases and J 2 bases, with 17 bases left between them. The CDR3 loop reads CASSGGAGEPTDTQYF. The CDR3 nucleotides read TGTGCCAGCAGCGGGGGGGCCGGGGAACCCACAGATACGCAGTATTTT.

V gene TRBV11-2 combines with J gene TRBJ1-2; TRBD1 matches at 8 bases. The germline V gene has CDR1 SGHAT and CDR2 FQNNGV. The CDR3 spans 15 residues. V trimming: 2 bases; J trimming: 5 bases; junction bases outside the gene matches: 7. The CDR3 coding sequence is TGTGCCAGCAGCTTACGGACAGGGCGAGGGTATGGCTACACCTTC. Protein product: CASSLRTGRGYGYTF.

The gene calls are TRBV5-1 and TRBJ2-3; 8 nucleotides line up with TRBD1. This CDR3 spans 14 amino acids. V shed 3 bases and J 4 bases; nucleotides not matched to a gene: 4. Germline V gene lookup returns CDR1 SGHRS and CDR2 YFSETQ. The DNA for the CDR3 is TGCGCCAGCAGCTCGGACAGGGTCGCAGATACGCAGTATTTT. Translation: CASSSDRVADTQYF.

In its sample, this clonotype was seen a few times. The chain employs TRBV7-8 and TRBJ1-1, with D perhaps matching TRBD1 (6 bases). This CDR3 is built from 15 residues. CDR1 and CDR2 (germline): SGHVS, FQNEAQ. Between the trimmed V and J ends, which lost 3 bases and 5 bases, there was a span of 16 bases. The CDR3 loop reads CASSFPGGGSTEAFF. CDR3 coding DNA: TGTGCCAGCAGCTTCCCCGGAGGGGGGAGTACTGAAGCTTTCTTT.

A few counts support this clonotype. The V and J genes are TRBV10-3 and TRBJ1-4; 9 nucleotides line up with TRBD1. Trimming took 6 bases from V and 4 from J; bases not matched to a gene: 6. CDR3 length: 15 residues. Germline V gives CDR1 ENHRY, CDR2 SYGVKD. CDR3 protein: CAIRSQGAGNEKLFF. CDR3 DNA sequence: TGTGCCATCAGGTCACAGGGGGCGGGTAATGAAAAACTGTTTTTT.

The chain employs TRBV12-3 or TRBV12-4 and TRBJ2-5, with D perhaps given as TRBD1 or TRBD2 (5 bases each). The CDR3 totals 13 residues. V was clipped by 7 bases and J by 4 bases, with 13 bases between them. The CDR3 protein is CASTYRGGETQYF. CDR3 DNA sequence: TGTGCCAGCACCTATCGTGGGGGAGAGACCCAGTACTTC.

The chain uses TRBV5-1 and TRBJ2-1, with 8 bases lining up with TRBD1. The CDR3 has 15 residues. The V gene end was trimmed by 4 bases and the J gene end by 5 bases; junction bases not matched to a gene: 8. In germline, CDR1 is SGHRS, CDR2 YFSETQ. CDR3 residues: CASSPRDRYNNEQFF. The CDR3 region has the DNA TGCGCCAGCAGCCCCCGGGACAGGTACAACAATGAGCAGTTCTTC.

The chain uses TRBV6-1 and TRBJ1-1; D is unclear. This CDR3 comprises 14 residues. Looked up from germline, CDR1 is MNHNS and CDR2 is SASEGT. The V gene lost 4 bases and the J gene lost 1 base, with 10 bases spanning the gap. The CDR3 region is CASSAMEGNTEAFF. The CDR3 coding sequence is TGTGCCAGCAGTGCCATGGAGGGGAACACTGAAGCTTTCTTT.

This clonotype was seen more than once but under ten times. The J gene is TRBJ2-3, the V gene TRBV12-3 or TRBV12-4, with 8 positions matching TRBD2. The V and J ends lost 3 bases and 2 bases, in that order; junction bases with no gene match: 4. The CDR3 length is 15 residues. In nucleotides, the CDR3 is TGTGCCAGCAGTTTCGGGGGGGCCCTCACAGATACGCAGTATTTT. Translating gives CASSFGGALTDTQYF.

This clonotype was observed a handful of times. The chain is built from TRBV19 and TRBJ2-3; 10 bases map to TRBD2. Germline CDR1 is LNHDA and CDR2 is SQIVND (reference sequence). The CDR3 length is 15 residues. The ends lost 6 bases at V and 2 bases at J; junction bases unmatched: 5. In nucleotides, the CDR3 is TGTGCCAGTAGCGAAACTAGCGGGGACACAGATACGCAGTATTTT. It specifies CASSETSGDTDTQYF.

This clonotype came up a few times. J is TRBJ2-2 and V is TRBV6-9; D is undetermined. The V gene's germline CDR1 is MNHGY and CDR2 SVAAGI. The CDR3 extends over 15 amino acids. Trimming shortened V by 6 bases and J by 2 bases, and 13 bases separated the two germline ends. CDR3 protein: CASRWPPLNTGELFF. Written as DNA, the CDR3 is TGTGCCAGCAGATGGCCCCCTTTAAACACCGGGGAGCTGTTTTTT.

A few counts support this clonotype. The gene calls are TRBV12-3 or TRBV12-4 and TRBJ1-1; D is uncertain. The CDR3 spans 14 residues. Deletions cut 7 bases from V and 1 base from J, with 13 bases between. The CDR3 nucleotides read TGTGCCAGCACCTTAACCACCCCGAACACTGAAGCTTTCTTT. It yields the protein CASTLTTPNTEAFF.

This clonotype showed up just a few times. V gene TRBV12-3 or TRBV12-4 combines with J gene TRBJ2-5, with 9 bases identical to TRBD1. The length of the CDR3 is 15 residues. Trimming took 3 bases from V and 7 from J; bases not matched to a gene: 9. CDR3 in amino acids: CASSLRTGVLGTQYF. The CDR3 DNA reads TGTGCCAGCAGTTTGAGGACAGGGGTCTTGGGGACCCAGTACTTC.

In its sample, this clonotype was seen many times. The J gene is TRBJ1-6, the V gene TRBV14; D gene unclear. Germline V gene data show CDR1 as SGHDN and CDR2 as FVKESK. This CDR3 is 12 amino acids long. V lost 3 bases and J lost 10, with 7 bases in between. The CDR3 reads CASSQGWSPLHF. CDR3 coding DNA: TGTGCCAGCAGCCAGGGTTGGTCACCCCTCCACTTT.

This clonotype has a count of ten or more. The chain carries TRBV11-2 and TRBJ2-1; D is possibly TRBD2 (7 bases). The germline gives CDR1 SGHAT, CDR2 FQNNGV. The CDR3 runs 16 residues. V lost 7 bases, J lost 5 bases, and 21 bases lay in between. The CDR3 here is CASTRGVAGANNEQFF. The DNA of the CDR3 is TGTGCCAGCACCCGGGGTGTGGCGGGGGCGAACAATGAGCAGTTCTTC.